This T cell receptor (beta chain) was found in a study of low-dose radiotherapy and immunotherapy resistance in tumors. About the study: Cohort 2 was treated with 1 Gy per fraction every two weeks, amounting to 13 Gy across 26 weeks.

The J segment lost 5 bases and the V segment lost 5 bases, leaving 6 bases of the junction unmatched. Germline CDR1 and CDR2: PRHDT and FYEKMQ (reference sequence). The CDR3 extends over 15 amino acids. Time point indicated: after trial treatment. Treatment defined: LDRT plus nivolumab, ipilimumab, low-dose cyclophosphamide and aspirin (RACIN trial). cDNA synthesis used a TRAV/TRBV-specific primer set for both chains. With a V-primer adapter and a constant-region primer, TCRs were amplified for roughly 18 PCR cycles. In vitro transcription amplified isolated mRNA. TCRdb reprocessed the reads with MiXCR, giving one entry per CDR3 protein. The sample holds about 91,000 distinct CDR3 sequences, about 20% seen once.

The chain carries TRBV13 and TRBJ2-3, with 11 bases fitting TRBD2. The receptor's source is a female donor with ovarian cancer. This sample comprised PBMCs, obtained after low-dose radiotherapy plus immunotherapy. As DNA, the CDR3 is TGTGCCAGCAGCGCGACTAGCGGGGACAGAGATACGCAGTATTTT. Encoded protein: CASSATSGDRDTQYF.